This T cell receptor beta chain appears in the sequencing data of a study of blood T cell repertoires in COVID-19 (dated by TCRdb to about 2020). Regarding the research as a whole: Samples covering the acute and convalescent phases of COVID-19 were provided by collaborators in the United States, Italy and Spain. The repertoires were made available in a free public database intended to serve as a resource for research on the immune response to SARS-CoV-2. Samples were obtained from the ongoing ImmuneRACE study (first 160 participants) and from approximately 1,200 subjects provided by 6 global collaborators. The sample metadata nearly always contained a de-identified subject ID, COVID-19 status, age in years and sex. The material from the prospective study consisted of cDNA or gDNA derived from T cells, B-cell-depleted T cells, or PBMCs. Where HLA class I and class II types were available, the types were taken from metadata supplied by the sample provider, not from assay-based typing. Deeply sampled blood TCRbeta repertoires from subjects exposed to, actively infected with, or recovered from COVID-19 were included in the dataset. Points the paper makes about the study in general: The quantity of clinical and demographic metadata differed by source and by participant and was supplied without curation.

The immunoSEQ Assay, a bias-controlled multiplex PCR, was used to amplify TCRbeta CDR3 regions from genomic DNA. The original pipeline was this. Nucleated cell counts per sample were estimated from amplification of reference gene primers within the assay. Sequence reads were collapsed and filtered to measure the absolute abundance of every unique TCRbeta CDR3 rearrangement. For each sample, productive Simpson clonality was calculated as the square root of Simpson's diversity index over productive rearrangements. Sourced from immuneACCESS, this table was stored by TCRdb with only in-frame sequences that have V and J called. A share of the clones is absent; for the studies checked, an unresolved V gene accounts for under half, and the remainder has no known explanation. V, J and clone size derive from that table, while D and trimming were established from the DNA sequence. The sample table contains some 150,000 clones; only one count was recorded for about 83% of them. Around 8.3% of the sample belongs to the ten largest clones.

On this clone: Its antigen is unknown. The record has no base qualities; no much larger clone is one base away.

Each collaborating institution followed its own protocols to collect whole blood in K2EDTA tubes. For TCRbeta analysis, collaborators shipped samples in one of three forms: frozen whole blood, isolated PBMCs, or DNA extracted from either of those sample types. The CDR3 covers 15 residues, taking in both the cysteine and the phenylalanine. Only the CDR3 part of the read is kept: 45 bases, read in frame from the first base. The germline V gene specifies MDHEN as CDR1 and SYDVKM as CDR2. Between the V and J ends, shortened by 5 bases and 9 bases respectively, the junction contains 22 bases. This receptor was taken from a woman aged 50 to 65 with active or convalescent COVID-19. The specimen was peripheral blood. The V gene is TRBV28 and the J gene is TRBJ1-2; TRBD1 is possibly the D segment (6 matching bases). The CDR3 has the sequence CASSTLVQGNLRYTF. The nucleotide sequence reads as follows: TGTGCCAGCAGTACCCTAGTACAGGGAAACCTACGCTACACCTTC.